This T cell receptor beta chain stems from a study of blood T cell repertoires in COVID-19. Study information: Acute and convalescent COVID-19 samples came from the United States, Italy and Spain. PBMCs, B-cell-depleted T cells, or T cells provided the cDNA or gDNA that made up the material.

In the authors' workflow: The authors estimated nucleated cell counts from reference gene primer amplification. Produced via immunoSEQ multiplex PCR; TCRdb's table is partial and in-frame only. V, J and clone size reflect that table, while D and trimming were determined from the DNA. The sample shows about 160,000 clones, less than 85% of them seen only once. In Seattle, patients joined the study during active infection and were tracked longitudinally. Per the germline V gene, CDR1 is MNHEY and CDR2 is SVGEGT. The CDR3 loop spans 16 amino acids. Losses at the gene ends were 5 bases for V and 5 bases for J; bases not matched to a gene: 10. In its sample, this clone is medium-sized.

The gene calls are TRBV6-2 or TRBV6-3 and TRBJ1-2, with TRBD1 identical over 11 bases. Material: peripheral blood. The TCR originated in a woman aged 40 to 49 with COVID-19, enrolled during active disease. The CDR3 reads CASSPRWGTGGYGYTF. Written as DNA, the CDR3 is TGTGCCAGCAGTCCCCGTTGGGGGACAGGGGGATATGGCTACACCTTC.